These 11 T cell receptor beta chains were sequenced from one sample in a study of glioma-infiltrating T cells after dendritic cell vaccination. The protocol was immunoSEQ multiplex PCR, while the TCRdb copy is restricted to in-frame clones and leaves out a portion. The table lists tens of thousands of clones, more than 70% of them singletons, with about 9% in the top ten. Time point reported: after dendritic cell vaccination, including at tumor progression/relapse. Material: blood, obtained after dendritic cell vaccination. The receptor source for this set is a human donor with glioblastoma.

Comments on this clone: A junction end diverges from the germline sequence, so it may reflect a read error. Other DNA sequences in this sample translate to the same CDR3. The gene calls are TRBV4-3 and TRBJ1-6, with D maybe TRBD1 (5 bases). The CDR3 totals 16 residues. Germline CDR1 LGHNA, CDR2 YSLEER. In DNA, the CDR3 is TGCGCCAGCAGCCAAGTAGCAGGGCGCTATAATTCCCCCCTCCACTTT. It encodes CASSQVAGRYNSPLHF.

The V call is TRBV29-1, the J call TRBJ2-6; a possible D gene is TRBD2 (5 bases). With 7 bases removed from V and 0 bases from J, the gap between germline ends came to 7 bases. Germline V gives CDR1 SQVTM, CDR2 ANQGSEA. The CDR3 loop spans 13 amino acids. CDR3 protein: CSGRVSGANVLTF. The DNA for the CDR3 is TGCAGCGGGCGGGTCTCTGGGGCCAACGTCCTGACTTTC.

The chain uses TRBV18 and TRBJ1-3, with D possibly TRBD1 on 5 matching bases. The germline V gene encodes CDR1 KGHSH and CDR2 LQKENI. The CDR3 runs to 15 residues. V lost 3 bases and J lost 0, with 9 bases in between. CDR3 nucleotides: TGTGCCAGCTCACCGGGACTGAACTCTGGAAACACCATATATTTT. Residues: CASSPGLNSGNTIYF.

In DNA form, the CDR3 reads TGTGCCAGCAGTCCGGGGGGGGTAGACTATGGCTACACCTTC. Translated: CASSPGGVDYGYTF. The rearrangement joins TRBV27 to TRBJ1-2, with D perhaps TRBD1 (5 bases). CDR3 length equals 14 residues. Per germline, CDR1 MNHEY and CDR2 SMNVEV (reference sequence). Trimming removed 5 bases from V and 3 bases from J, with 13 bases in between.

The V and J genes are TRBV6-1 and TRBJ2-7; 7 nucleotides agree with TRBD2. Germline CDR1 and CDR2: MNHNS and SASEGT. The CDR3 is made up of 15 amino acids. Unmatched junction bases numbered 10, after V lost 5 bases and J lost 3 bases. CDR3 sequence reads: CASSRNTGTNYEQYF. DNA for the CDR3: TGTGCCAGCAGTCGAAATACCGGGACTAACTACGAGCAGTACTTC.

The chain uses TRBV18 and TRBJ2-1, with 9 bases identical to TRBD2. This CDR3 is 13 amino acids long. Trimming took 2 bases from V and 7 from J; bases not matched to a gene: 0. Looked up from germline, CDR1 is KGHSH and CDR2 is LQKENI. CDR3: CASSPAGGNEQFF. DNA of the CDR3: TGTGCCAGCTCACCAGCGGGGGGGAATGAGCAGTTCTTC.

This clone was seen once. The chain employs TRBV4-1 and TRBJ2-5, with 8 nucleotides matching TRBD1. J gave up 3 bases and V 4 bases, and 7 bases lay outside the gene matches. Looked up from germline, CDR1 is MGHRA and CDR2 is YSYEKL. The length of the CDR3 is 15 residues. CDR3 sequence reads: CASSLRTGREETQYF. CDR3 nucleotide sequence: TGCGCCAGCAGCCTCCGGACAGGGCGGGAAGAGACCCAGTACTTC.

This clone is a singleton in its sample. V usage is TRBV2 and J usage is TRBJ2-2; 8 bases map to TRBD1. Trimming took 6 bases from V and 2 from J; bases not matched to a gene: 5. The CDR3 is 15 amino acids. In germline, CDR1 is SNHLY, CDR2 FYNNEI. In DNA, the CDR3 is TGTGCCAGCAGAGCCGGGACAGGTAACACCGGGGAGCTGTTTTTT. This codes for CASRAGTGNTGELFF.

The V gene is TRBV5-4, the J gene TRBJ1-1; TRBD1 is a possible D gene (5 bases). The CDR3 is 15 amino acids. Germline lookup yields CDR1 SGHNT and CDR2 YYREEE (reference sequence). Trimming took off 4 bases at V and 1 base at J, with 14 bases between the two ends. CDR3 in amino acids: CASSRVGGGNTEAFF. As DNA, the CDR3 is TGTGCCAGCAGCCGGGTCGGGGGAGGGAACACTGAAGCTTTCTTT.

This chain connects TRBV19 to TRBJ2-3; D remains ambiguous. This CDR3 is 16 amino acids long. Trimming removed 2 bases at V and 6 bases at J, with 18 bases between. The germline V gene encodes CDR1 LNHDA and CDR2 SQIVND (reference sequence). CDR3 DNA sequence: TGTGCCAGTAGTATATTACCTGGGCCGCCCCTGGATACGCAGTATTTT. It codes for CASSILPGPPLDTQYF.

The sample holds a few counts of this clone. The chain combines TRBV11-2 with TRBJ1-1, with D unresolved. V was clipped by 2 bases and J by 11 bases, with 12 bases between them. CDR3 length: 12 amino acids. The germline CDR1 and CDR2 sequences are SGHAT and FQNNGV. The CDR3 reads CASSLNWAEAFF. DNA for the CDR3: TGTGCCAGCAGCTTAAATTGGGCAGAGGCTTTCTTT.